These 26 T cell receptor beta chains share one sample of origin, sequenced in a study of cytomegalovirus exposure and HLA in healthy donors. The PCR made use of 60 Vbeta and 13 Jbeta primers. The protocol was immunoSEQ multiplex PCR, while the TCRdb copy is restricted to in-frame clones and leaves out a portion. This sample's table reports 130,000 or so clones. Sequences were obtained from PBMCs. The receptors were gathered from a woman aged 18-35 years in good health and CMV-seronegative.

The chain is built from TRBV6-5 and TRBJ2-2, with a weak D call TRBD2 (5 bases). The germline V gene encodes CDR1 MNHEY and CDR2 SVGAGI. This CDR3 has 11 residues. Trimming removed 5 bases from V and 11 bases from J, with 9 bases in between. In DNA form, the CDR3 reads TGTGCCAGCAGTCGCCGGGGAGAGCTGTTTTTT. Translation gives CASSRRGELFF.

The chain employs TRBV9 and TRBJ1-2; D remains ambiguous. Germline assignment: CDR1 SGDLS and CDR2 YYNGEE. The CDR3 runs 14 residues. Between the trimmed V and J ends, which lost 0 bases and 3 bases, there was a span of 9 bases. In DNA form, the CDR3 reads TGTGCCAGCAGCGTAGGGGAGGGAGACTATGGCTACACCTTC. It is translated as CASSVGEGDYGYTF.

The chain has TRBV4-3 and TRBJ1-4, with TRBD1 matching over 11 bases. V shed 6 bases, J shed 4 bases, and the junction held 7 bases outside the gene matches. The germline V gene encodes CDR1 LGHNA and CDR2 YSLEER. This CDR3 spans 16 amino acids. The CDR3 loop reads CASSSGQGANNEKLFF. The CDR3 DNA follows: TGCGCCAGCAGTTCCGGACAGGGGGCCAATAATGAAAAACTGTTTTTT.

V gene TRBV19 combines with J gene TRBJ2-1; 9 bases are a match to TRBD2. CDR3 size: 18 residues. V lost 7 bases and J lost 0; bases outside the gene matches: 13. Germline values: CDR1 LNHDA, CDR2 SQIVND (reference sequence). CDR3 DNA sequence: TGTGCCAGTATCCCCAGGGGTAGCGGGGGAAGCTCCTACAATGAGCAGTTCTTC. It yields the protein CASIPRGSGGSSYNEQFF.

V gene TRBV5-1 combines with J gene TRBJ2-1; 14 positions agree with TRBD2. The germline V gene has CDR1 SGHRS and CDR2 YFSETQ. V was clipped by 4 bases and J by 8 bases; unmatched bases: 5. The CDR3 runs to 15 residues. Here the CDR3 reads CASSRTSGGWDEQFF. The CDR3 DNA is TGCGCCAGCAGCCGGACTAGCGGGGGGTGGGATGAGCAGTTCTTC.

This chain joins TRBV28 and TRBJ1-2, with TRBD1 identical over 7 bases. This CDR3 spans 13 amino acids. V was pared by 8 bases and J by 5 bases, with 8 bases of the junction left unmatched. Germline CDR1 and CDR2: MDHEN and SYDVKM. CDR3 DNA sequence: TGTGCCAGCCGAGGACAGGACTTTTATGGCTACACCTTC. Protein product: CASRGQDFYGYTF.

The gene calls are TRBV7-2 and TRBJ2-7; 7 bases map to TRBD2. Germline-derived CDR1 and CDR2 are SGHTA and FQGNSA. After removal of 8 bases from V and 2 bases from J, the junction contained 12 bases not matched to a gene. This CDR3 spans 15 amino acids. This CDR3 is CASARSWAGAYEQYF. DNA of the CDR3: TGTGCCAGCGCCCGATCTTGGGCGGGGGCCTACGAGCAGTACTTC.

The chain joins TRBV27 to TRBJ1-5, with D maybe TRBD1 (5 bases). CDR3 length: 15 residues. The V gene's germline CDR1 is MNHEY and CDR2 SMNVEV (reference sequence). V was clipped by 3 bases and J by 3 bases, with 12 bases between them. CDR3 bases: TGTGCCAGCAGTTTGAAGGGGCTTGACAATCAGCCCCAGCATTTT. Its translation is CASSLKGLDNQPQHF.

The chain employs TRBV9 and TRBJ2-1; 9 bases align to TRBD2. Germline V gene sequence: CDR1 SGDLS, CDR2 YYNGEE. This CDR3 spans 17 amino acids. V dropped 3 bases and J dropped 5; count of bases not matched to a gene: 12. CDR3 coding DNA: TGTGCCAGCAGCGCAGACCGGAGTAGCGGGGGTAACAATGAGCAGTTCTTC. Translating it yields CASSADRSSGGNNEQFF. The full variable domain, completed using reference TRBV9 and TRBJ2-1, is DSGVTQTPKHLITATGQRVTLRCSPRSGDLSVYWYQQSLDQGLQFLIQYYNGEERAKGNILERFSAQQFPDLHSELNLSSLELGDSALYFCASSADRSSGGNNEQFFGPGTRLTVL.

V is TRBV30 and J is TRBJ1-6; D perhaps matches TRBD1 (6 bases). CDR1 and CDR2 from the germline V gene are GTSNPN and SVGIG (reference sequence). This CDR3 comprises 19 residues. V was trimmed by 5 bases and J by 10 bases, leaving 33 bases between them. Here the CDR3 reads CAWGPRVIPGQAIVSPLHF. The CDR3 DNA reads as TGTGCCTGGGGGCCTCGGGTAATACCGGGACAAGCAATAGTCTCACCCCTCCACTTT.

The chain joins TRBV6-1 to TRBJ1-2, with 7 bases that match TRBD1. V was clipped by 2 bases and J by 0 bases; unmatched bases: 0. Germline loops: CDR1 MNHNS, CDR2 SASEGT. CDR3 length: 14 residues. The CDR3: CASSEQGANYGYTF. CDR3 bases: TGTGCCAGCAGTGAACAGGGGGCTAACTATGGCTACACCTTC.

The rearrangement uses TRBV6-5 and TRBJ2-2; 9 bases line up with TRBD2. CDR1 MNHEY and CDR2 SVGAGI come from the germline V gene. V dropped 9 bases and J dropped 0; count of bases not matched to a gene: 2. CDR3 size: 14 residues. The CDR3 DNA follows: TGTGCCAGTCTAGCGGGGCCGAACACCGGGGAGCTGTTTTTT. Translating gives CASLAGPNTGELFF.

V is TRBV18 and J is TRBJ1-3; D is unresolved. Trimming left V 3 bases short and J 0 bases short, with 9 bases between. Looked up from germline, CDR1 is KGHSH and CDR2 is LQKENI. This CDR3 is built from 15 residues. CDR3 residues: CASSPTTNSGNTIYF. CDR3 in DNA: TGTGCCAGCTCACCGACCACTAACTCTGGAAACACCATATATTTT.

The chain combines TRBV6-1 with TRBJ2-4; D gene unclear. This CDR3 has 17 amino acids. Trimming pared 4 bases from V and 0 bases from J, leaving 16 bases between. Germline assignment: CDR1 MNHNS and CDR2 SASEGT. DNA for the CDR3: TGTGCCAGCAGTGCGCGGCGGCCTCATATAGCCAAAAACATTCAGTACTTC. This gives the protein CASSARRPHIAKNIQYF.

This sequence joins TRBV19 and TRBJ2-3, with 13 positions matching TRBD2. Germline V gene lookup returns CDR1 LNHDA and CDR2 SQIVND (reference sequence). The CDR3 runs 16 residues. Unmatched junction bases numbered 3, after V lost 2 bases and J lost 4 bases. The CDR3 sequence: CASSISGLAGADTQYF. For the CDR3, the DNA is TGTGCCAGTAGTATATCAGGACTAGCGGGAGCAGATACGCAGTATTTT.

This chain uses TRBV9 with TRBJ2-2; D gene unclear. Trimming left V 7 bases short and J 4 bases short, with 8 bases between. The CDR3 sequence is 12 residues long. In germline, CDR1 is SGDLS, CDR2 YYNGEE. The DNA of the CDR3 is TGTGCCAGCGGAAGAGGCACCGGGGAGCTGTTTTTT. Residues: CASGRGTGELFF. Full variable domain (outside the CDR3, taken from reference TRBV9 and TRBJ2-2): DSGVTQTPKHLITATGQRVTLRCSPRSGDLSVYWYQQSLDQGLQFLIQYYNGEERAKGNILERFSAQQFPDLHSELNLSSLELGDSALYFCASGRGTGELFFGEGSRLTVL.

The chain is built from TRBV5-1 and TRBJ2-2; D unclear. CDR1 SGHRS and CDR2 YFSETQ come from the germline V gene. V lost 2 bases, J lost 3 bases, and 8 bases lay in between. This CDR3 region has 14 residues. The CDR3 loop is CASSFTRDTGELFF. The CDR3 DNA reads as TGCGCCAGCAGCTTCACTCGGGACACCGGGGAGCTGTTTTTT.

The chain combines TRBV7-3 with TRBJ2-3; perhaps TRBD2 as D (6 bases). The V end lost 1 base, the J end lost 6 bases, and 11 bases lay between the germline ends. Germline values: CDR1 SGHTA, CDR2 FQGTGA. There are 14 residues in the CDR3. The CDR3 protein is CASSLNPRGDTQYF. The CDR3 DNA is TGTGCCAGCAGCTTAAACCCCCGGGGGGATACGCAGTATTTT.

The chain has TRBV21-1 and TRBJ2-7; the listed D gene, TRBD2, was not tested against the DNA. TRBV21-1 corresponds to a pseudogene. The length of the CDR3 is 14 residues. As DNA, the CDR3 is TGTGCCAGCAGCGGAGGATCCGGGGGGTATAACCAGTACGTC. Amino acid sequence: CASSGGSGGYNQYV.

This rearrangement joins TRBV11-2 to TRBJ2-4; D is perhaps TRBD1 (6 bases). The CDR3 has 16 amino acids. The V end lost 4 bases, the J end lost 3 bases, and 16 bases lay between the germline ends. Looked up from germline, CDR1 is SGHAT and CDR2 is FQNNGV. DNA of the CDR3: TGTGCCAGCAGCTCCATCAGGGGTGGGAGCAAAAACATTCAGTACTTC. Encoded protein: CASSSIRGGSKNIQYF.

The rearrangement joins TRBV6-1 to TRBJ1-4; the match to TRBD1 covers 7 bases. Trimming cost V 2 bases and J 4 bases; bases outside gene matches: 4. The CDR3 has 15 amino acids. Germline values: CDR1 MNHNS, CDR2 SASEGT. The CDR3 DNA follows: TGTGCCAGCAGTGAATGGGACAGTTATAATGAAAAACTGTTTTTT. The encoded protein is CASSEWDSYNEKLFF.

The CDR3 nucleotides are TGTGCCACCAGCATCGGGGGGAAATACACAGATACGCAGTATTTT. The encoded protein is CATSIGGKYTDTQYF. This rearrangement joins TRBV15 to TRBJ2-3; 7 bases align to TRBD2. V trimming: 4 bases; J trimming: 2 bases; junction bases outside the gene matches: 6. This CDR3 is 15 amino acids long. Germline V gene sequence: CDR1 LNHNV, CDR2 YYDKDF (reference sequence).

DNA for the CDR3: TGTGCCAGCAGAGGCACGGGGTCAGATACGCAGTATTTT. Protein sequence: CASRGTGSDTQYF. The rearrangement uses TRBV7-3 and TRBJ2-3; maybe TRBD2 (5 bases). The CDR3 contains 13 residues. The V end lost 6 bases, the J end lost 4 bases, and 11 bases lay between the germline ends. Germline CDR1 and CDR2: SGHTA and FQGTGA. Based on the CDR3 plus reference TRBV7-3 and TRBJ2-3, the full variable domain is GAGVSQTPSNKVTEKGKYVELRCDPISGHTALYWYRQSLGQGPEFLIYFQGTGAADDSGLPNDRFFAVRPEGSVSTLKIQRTERGDSAVYLCASRGTGSDTQYFGPGTRLTVL.

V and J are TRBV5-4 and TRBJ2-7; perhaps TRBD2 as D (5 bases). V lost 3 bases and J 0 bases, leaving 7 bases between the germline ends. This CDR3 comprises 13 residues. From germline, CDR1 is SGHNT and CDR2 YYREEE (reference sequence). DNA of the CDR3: TGTGCCAGCAGCTCAGGAGGCTCCTACGAGCAGTACGTC. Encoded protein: CASSSGGSYEQYV.

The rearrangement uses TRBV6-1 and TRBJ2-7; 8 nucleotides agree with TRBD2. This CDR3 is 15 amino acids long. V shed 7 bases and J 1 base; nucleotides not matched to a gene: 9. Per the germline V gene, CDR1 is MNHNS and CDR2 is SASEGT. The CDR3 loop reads CASTPGAGVSYEQYF. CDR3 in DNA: TGTGCCAGCACCCCAGGAGCGGGAGTGTCCTACGAGCAGTACTTC.

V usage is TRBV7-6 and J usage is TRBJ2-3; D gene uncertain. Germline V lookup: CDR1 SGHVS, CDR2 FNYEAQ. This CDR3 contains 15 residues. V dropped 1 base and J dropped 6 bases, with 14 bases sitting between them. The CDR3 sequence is CASSLDSLDGDTQYF. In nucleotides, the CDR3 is TGTGCCAGCAGCTTAGACAGCCTTGATGGGGATACGCAGTATTTT.